Below, one TCR beta chain is given with its context. Its target is unknown. The data are from a study of T and B cells in COVID-19 patients. Overall study findings and caveats: Early severe-case samples and blood from mildly ill patients during symptoms were in short supply. Highly clonal in active COVID-19, TRB repertoires exceeded healthy-donor diversity and richness at recovery.

From blood, roughly 220-550 ng of genomic DNA served as TRB template. TRB rearrangements were amplified by multiplex PCR with BIOMED2 TRB-A/B primers. TCRdb reanalysed the multiplex PCR reads using MiXCR and keeps one entry per CDR3 protein. The sample lists about 3,300 distinct CDR3 sequences, about 21% occurring once. CDR1 is MNHEY, CDR2 SVGAGI, per germline. The CDR3 has 13 residues. V trimming: 11 bases; J trimming: 2 bases; junction bases outside the gene matches: 9. The chain links TRBV6-5 to TRBJ2-7; the match to TRBD1 covers 7 bases. This clonotype was sampled from a human donor with active COVID-19. Sequenced input: blood. The CDR3, as DNA: TGTGCCTGTTCTACGGGACAGACCTACGAGCAGTACTTC. Its protein is CACSTGQTYEQYF.